The rows below give T cell receptor beta chains drawn from one sample of a study of T cell responses to AZD1222 COVID-19 vaccine. Libraries were prepared by immunoSEQ multiplex PCR; TCRdb keeps only in-frame clonotypes and omits some of them. The profile shows over 110,000 clones, around 94% of them singletons. Sequencing used peripheral blood, obtained after recovery from COVID-19. Receptors originate from an adult who had recovered from COVID-19. Each CDR3 is given with its conserved first and last residue. The D gene is left open where the match is weak. Only part of the rows carry a size: once, few, many, or a class if the clone is expanded.

D gene: -
J gene: TRBJ2-1
V gene: TRBV4-1
clone size: -
CDR3 protein: CASSPSPFNEQFF
CDR3 DNA: TGCGCCAGCAGCCCCTCACCGTTTAATGAGCAGTTCTTC

D gene: TRBD2
J gene: TRBJ2-7
V gene: TRBV5-1
clone size: -
CDR3 protein: CASSLGAGGPTREQYF
CDR3 DNA: TGCGCCAGCAGCTTGGGAGCGGGAGGGCCGACAAGGGAGCAGTACTTC

D gene: TRBD1
J gene: TRBJ2-7
V gene: TRBV30
clone size: -
CDR3 protein: CAWSVPGQGRPNEQYF
CDR3 DNA: TGTGCCTGGAGTGTCCCAGGACAGGGTCGCCCCAACGAGCAGTACTTC

D gene: TRBD1
J gene: TRBJ1-2
V gene: TRBV6-5
clone size: -
CDR3 protein: CASRLGQGNYGYTF
CDR3 DNA: TGTGCCAGCAGACTCGGACAGGGCAACTATGGCTACACCTTC

D gene: -
J gene: TRBJ1-2
V gene: TRBV7-5
clone size: -
CDR3 protein: CARSLRRAYYGYTF
CDR3 DNA: TGTGCCAGAAGCTTAAGAAGGGCGTACTATGGCTACACCTTC

D gene: TRBD1
J gene: TRBJ1-2
V gene: TRBV27
clone size: -
CDR3 protein: CASSFSDRITPVGYTF
CDR3 DNA: TGTGCCAGCAGTTTCTCGGACAGGATCACCCCGGTGGGCTACACCTTC

D gene: -
J gene: TRBJ1-2
V gene: TRBV24-1
clone size: -
CDR3 protein: CATSGQERDYTF
CDR3 DNA: TGTGCCACCAGTGGACAGGAACGGGACTACACCTTC

D gene: -
J gene: TRBJ1-2
V gene: TRBV6-1
clone size: few
CDR3 protein: CASSEAETANYGYTF
CDR3 DNA: TGTGCCAGCAGTGAAGCGGAGACAGCTAACTATGGCTACACCTTC

D gene: -
J gene: TRBJ2-2
V gene: TRBV30
clone size: -
CDR3 protein: CAWSKTVNTGELFF
CDR3 DNA: TGTGCCTGGAGTAAGACAGTTAACACCGGGGAGCTGTTTTTT

D gene: TRBD1
J gene: TRBJ1-2
V gene: TRBV5-1
clone size: -
CDR3 protein: CASSLGDSLYGYTF
CDR3 DNA: TGCGCCAGCAGCTTAGGGGACAGCCTTTATGGCTACACCTTC

D gene: -
J gene: TRBJ2-7
V gene: TRBV2
clone size: -
CDR3 protein: CASSEGSGPYEQYF
CDR3 DNA: TGTGCCAGCAGTGAAGGGTCGGGTCCCTACGAGCAGTACTTC

D gene: -
J gene: TRBJ1-4
V gene: TRBV5-1
clone size: -
CDR3 protein: CASSFRGDEKLFF
CDR3 DNA: TGCGCCAGCAGCTTTCGAGGGGATGAAAAACTGTTTTTT

D gene: TRBD1
J gene: TRBJ2-7
V gene: TRBV27
clone size: few
CDR3 protein: CASSGPGQGAEQYF
CDR3 DNA: TGTGCCAGCAGTGGGCCAGGACAGGGCGCCGAGCAGTACTTC

D gene: TRBD2
J gene: TRBJ2-3
V gene: TRBV6-5
clone size: -
CDR3 protein: CASSYSLAVYTDTQYF
CDR3 DNA: TGTGCCAGCAGTTACTCGCTAGCGGTCTACACAGATACGCAGTATTTT

D gene: TRBD2
J gene: TRBJ2-7
V gene: TRBV30
clone size: -
CDR3 protein: CAWSGGSGTSYEQYF
CDR3 DNA: TGTGCCTGGAGTGGTGGTAGCGGGACTTCCTACGAGCAGTACTTC

D gene: -
J gene: TRBJ2-2
V gene: TRBV12-1
clone size: -
CDR3 protein: CASSPGTSGSNTGELFF
CDR3 DNA: TGTGCCAGCAGCCCCGGGACTAGCGGATCGAACACCGGGGAGCTGTTTTTT

D gene: -
J gene: TRBJ2-3
V gene: TRBV5-1
clone size: once
CDR3 protein: CASSSGSLGPTDTQYF
CDR3 DNA: TGCGCCAGCAGCAGCGGGTCATTAGGCCCCACAGATACGCAGTATTTT

D gene: -
J gene: TRBJ2-2
V gene: TRBV18
clone size: once
CDR3 protein: CASFLDANTGELFF
CDR3 DNA: TGTGCCAGCTTCTTGGACGCGAACACCGGGGAGCTGTTTTTT